This T cell receptor beta chain was captured in a study of cytomegalovirus exposure and HLA in healthy donors (dated by TCRdb to the late 2010s). As for the study more broadly: An earlier analysis of several hundred of the donors reported 276 Gb of sequence data and 95 million to 130 million unique TCR beta sequences obtained from 180 million or so T cells. Approximately 300 gigabases of sequencing data and 70 million to 100 million unique TCR sequences made up an early release that covered several hundred HLA-typed donors. Every discovery cohort repertoire had been produced on one sequencing platform. The number of donors typed differed by locus, with 629-630 for A, B, C, DRB1 and DQB1, around 500 for DQA1, 600 to 610 for DPA1, and some 440 for DPB1. Several DR-DQ haplotypes were treated as single units for association and clustering because of strong linkage in the cohort. HLA typing covered class I and class II loci at four-digit resolution. A later genetic analysis used genome-wide SNP genotypes for 398 of the 666 donors, treating that subset as a discovery cohort. On average, approximately 250,000 unique TCR beta nucleotide sequences were sequenced per donor among fewer than 500 genotyped donors of the cohort, with around 19% of those sequences being non-productive. Using immunosequencing, the study profiled T cell repertoires from 500 to 800 subjects and related those repertoires to cytomegalovirus serostatus. To study patterns of TCR occurrence, a later analysis re-analyzed previously published TCR beta repertoires from under 750 donors and added high-resolution HLA genotyping. Rather than using new phenotypic data, the later analysis identified candidate immune exposures from TCR beta sequences and from how often those sequences occurred across donors. To decide whether each TCR beta V gene segment behaved as functional or pseudogenic, an earlier analysis of some 570 of the donors relied on high-throughput TCR beta sequencing. Donor age, sex, ethnicity and CMV serostatus were collected together with the repertoire data. Of the 398 genotyped donors, about 84% fell in the genetic ancestry cluster associated with self-reported Caucasian donors. In addition to the first cohort of about 650 subjects, a separate validation cohort of 130 or so different subjects was used. High-throughput TCR immunosequencing, statistical association of individual TCRs with disease status, and machine learning were combined to predict cytomegalovirus infection status. The study was designed to test whether signatures of past pathogen exposure could be identified by cataloging public T cell receptors. Results the study describes overall, beyond this receptor: For the cohort, immune exposure information was limited to CMV serostatus. A group of highly shared sequence variants was considered likely to be a technical artifact of the sequencing pipeline. Specific HLA alleles were associated with more than 15,000 TCR beta sequences at a false discovery rate of 0.05 in a later analysis. According to a later analysis, most CMV-associated TCR beta chains appeared to be HLA-restricted, and the HLA associations seemed to be driven largely by CMV exposure. Presence/absence analyses assumed roughly uniform sequencing depth across donors, an assumption that may not hold. A further reported finding was that TCR beta sequences accurately predicted the HLA-A and HLA-B alleles for most subjects in the first cohort. Most TCR sequences were observed very rarely across donors, whereas some public TCRs were present in many individuals. A later analysis reported that several top co-occurrence clusters appeared linked to parvovirus B19, influenza, CMV and Epstein-Barr virus. In vitro tests confirmed that a few of the cytomegalovirus-associated TCR beta chains recognize cytomegalovirus antigens. In an earlier analysis of several hundred of the donors, most TCR beta V segments were observed in productive rearrangements about 90% or about 30% of the time, broadly matching IMGT annotations. Because some donors lacked HLA typing at each locus, the association tests relied only on the typed subset. A later genetic analysis reported fewer N-insertions in productive TCRs among donors in an Asian-associated ancestry cluster than the roughly 700-donor mean. The classifier was reported to diagnose cytomegalovirus status with high specificity and sensitivity in both the original and validation cohorts. The earlier analysis of 587 of the donors excluded seventeen rarely observed V segments, including chromosome 9 orphons, because counts were too low. In a later analysis, HLA-associated TCR beta chains showed more clonal expansion and lower generation probabilities than non-associated chains that were equally common. The study listed 150 to 200 TCR beta chains as associated with cytomegalovirus. According to a later analysis, TCR association rates differed among HLA loci, with DRB1 alleles showing the most associated TCRs and HLA-C alleles showing the fewest. According to the authors, the approach could potentially be generalized to other disease states and immunological phenotypes. V-gene and J-gene trimming of TCR beta chains was associated with a missense DCLRE1C variant in a later genetic analysis, and the association was replicated in an independent cohort. Because the 87-base-pair reads could not distinguish some IMGT-functional V segments, including TRBV6-2 and TRBV6-3, those segments were excluded. Correlated functional status among segregating V segments might reflect linkage disequilibrium, but an unknown experimental factor could not be ruled out. When HLA alleles, especially DR and DQ, strongly co-occurred, attributing TCR associations to individual alleles was difficult. The cohort was sequenced for TCR beta chains only, and without alpha or paired-chain data the features that could be detected were limited.

The cysteine opens and the phenylalanine closes a CDR3 of 15 amino acids. Of the read, only the CDR3 DNA is kept; its 45 bases are in frame from base 1. V trim: 0 bases; J trim: 5 bases; unmatched bases: 2. CDR1 and CDR2 (SGHRS, YFSETQ) derive from the germline V gene. The cohort was made up of 666 healthy bone marrow donors. At the time of sampling, all cohort members were nominally healthy, though unrecorded immune exposures were likely present. The donor tested CMV seropositive, placing the donor among the 250 to 300 seropositive members of the cohort. A peripheral blood sample was collected from each donor, and TCR beta sequencing was performed on peripheral blood mononuclear cells. Genomic DNA was extracted from the blood cell samples with the Qiagen DNeasy Blood Extraction Kit. Concerning this clone: The antigen it recognizes is unknown. Base qualities are not provided; no much larger clone lies one nucleotide away.

Library prep was done by the immunoSEQ multiplex PCR assay. For the multiplex PCR, a mixture combining 60 forward primers for TCR Vbeta segments and 13 reverse primers for TCR Jbeta segments was used. Amplification of the CDR3 region of rearranged TCR beta genes was performed with a multiplex PCR assay on genomic DNA. On the Illumina HiSeq System, the amplified TCR beta libraries were sequenced as 87-base-pair reads. Processing in the source paper ran as follows. A later analysis counted tens of millions of unique TCR beta chains across the 670 or so repertoires, and 10 million to 12 million of these chains were shared by at least two donors. A nearest-neighbor algorithm error-corrected the raw reads and collapsed the reads into unique sequences, merging closely related sequences to remove PCR and sequencing errors. To assign V, D and J gene segments, CDR3 sequences were aligned to IMGT reference sequences. Each retained sequence needed at least a six-nucleotide match to both a V gene segment and a J gene segment. Rearrangements were called productive when the CDR3 lacked stop codons and stayed in frame with V and J; all others were non-productive. CDR3 was defined by IMGT convention, running from the second conserved V-encoded cysteine to the conserved J-encoded phenylalanine. The earlier analysis of 500 to 600 of the donors excluded sequences that lacked an unambiguous match to a single V gene segment. An earlier analysis of almost 600 of the donors classified V segments as functional when productive rearrangements were above 56.7% and as segregating when the standard deviation between donors was above 5%. To diagnose cytomegalovirus status from the catalog of TCR beta chain sequences, a statistical classification framework was built. In a later analysis, V and J genes were assigned by comparing TCR nucleotide sequences against IMGT/GENE-DB human TR gene sequences. Using the TCRdist pipeline, a later analysis assigned CDR3 sequences along with most-parsimonious VDJ recombination scenarios. A later analysis defined each TCR beta chain by its CDR3 amino acid sequence plus V-gene family, and excluded reads lacking a unique V-gene family. In a later analysis, nearly 600 highly shared, low-generation-probability nucleotide sequences were removed to address suspected cross-contamination and a sequencing artifact. For each public chain, a later analysis derived a clonal expansion index from normalized ranks of inferred template counts within each repertoire. Generation probabilities in a later analysis came from a VDJ recombination model fitted to out-of-frame rearrangements, and those results were checked against IGoR. In a later analysis, hypergeometric tests were used to score TCR-TCR, TCR-HLA and TCR-CMV co-occurrence, with a repertoire-size bias correction applied to TCR pairs. In a later analysis, false discovery rates were estimated by permuting HLA or CMV assignments 20 times. In a later analysis, co-occurring TCRs were grouped with DBSCAN, and TCRdist sequence similarity was added when clustering was performed within HLA-allele-positive subsets. Repertoires with fewer than 30,000 or more than 120,000 public chains were left out of co-occurrence clustering, as were about five repertoires with anomalous nucleotide sharing. TCRdb took over this immuneACCESS table, retaining in-frame rearrangements with V and J assigned. Such tables are incomplete; in checked studies, under half of the missing clones stem from an unresolved V gene, and the remainder is unexplained. Clone size and the V and J calls come from that table; the DNA yielded D and trimming. For this sample the table gives more than 100,000 clones, of which roughly 77% were detected only once. The top ten clones comprise about 9.4% of the sample.

The rearrangement combines TRBV5-1 with TRBJ1-5; the central 10 bases match TRBD1. Material: PBMCs. The clonotype originates from a woman under 30 in good health and CMV-seropositive. The nucleotide sequence is TGCGCCAGCAGCTTGGATGGGACAGGGGATCAGCCCCAGCATTTT. This encodes CASSLDGTGDQPQHF. With all but the CDR3 taken from the reference TRBV5-1 and TRBJ1-5 genes, the full variable domain is: KAGVTQTPRYLIKTRGQQVTLSCSPISGHRSVSWYQQTPGQGLQFLFEYFSETQRNKGNFPGRFSGRQFSNSRSEMNVSTLELGDSALYLCASSLDGTGDQPQHFGDGTRLSIL.